A single sample is the source of the 3 T cell receptor beta chains below, sequenced in a study of shared clonotypes between healthy human individuals. Produced via immunoSEQ multiplex PCR; TCRdb's table is partial and in-frame only. The table shows about a million clones, with about 72% occurring only once. The sample consisted of memory CD4+ T cells from PBMCs. As for subset: CD45RA-negative fraction. These receptors were collected from a man between 18 and 29 years old in good health. Some clones in this sample may be carry-over from other donors' samples.

A word on this clone: A much larger clone sits a single nucleotide away, making a read error possible. The V and J genes are TRBV7-9 and TRBJ2-1, with D maybe TRBD2 (5 bases). This CDR3 is built from 12 residues. Germline CDR1 and CDR2: SEHNR and FQNEAQ (reference sequence). V lost 5 bases and J lost 3, with 5 bases in between. CDR3 in amino acids: CASSEGYNEQFF. The CDR3 DNA reads as TGTGCCAGCAGCGAGGGCTACAATGAGCAGTTCTTC. The entire variable domain, with the rest obtained from reference TRBV7-9 and TRBJ2-1, is as follows: DTGVSQNPRHKITKRGQNVTFRCDPISEHNRLYWYRQTLGQGPEFLTYFQNEAQLEKSRLLSDRFSAERPKGSFSTLEIQRTEQGDSAMYLCASSEGYNEQFFGPGTRLTVL.

This rearrangement joins TRBV27 to TRBJ2-4, with TRBD1 matching over 9 bases. Germline CDR1 and CDR2: MNHEY and SMNVEV (reference sequence). J gave up 8 bases and V 7 bases, and 15 bases lay outside the gene matches. This CDR3 is 16 amino acids long. The CDR3: CASTLAPTGGADIQYF. The DNA for the CDR3 is TGTGCCAGCACCCTAGCCCCAACAGGGGGCGCGGACATTCAGTACTTC.

The V call is TRBV27, the J call TRBJ1-5; the D is unclear. V lost 6 bases and J lost 4, with 10 bases in between. The CDR3 contains 13 residues. Looked up from germline, CDR1 is MNHEY and CDR2 is SMNVEV (reference sequence). CDR3 loop: CASRWYVNQPQHF. The CDR3 DNA follows: TGTGCCAGCAGATGGTACGTAAATCAGCCCCAGCATTTT.